This entry lists 14 T cell receptor beta chains sequenced from one sample in a study of blood T cell repertoires in COVID-19. TCRdb keeps only in-frame clones here, not all; method: immunoSEQ multiplex PCR. The sample consists of 200,000 to 250,000 clones, roughly 80% of them appearing once. Sequenced material: peripheral blood. Receptor source: a woman aged 70-85 years with active or convalescent COVID-19.

This clone was found once. This chain uses TRBV5-1 with TRBJ2-3; the D is unclear. Germline lookup yields CDR1 SGHRS and CDR2 YFSETQ. The V and J ends lost 2 bases and 1 base respectively, with 11 bases between them. The CDR3 is 15 residues long. CDR3: CASSFSGDRTDTQYF. The CDR3 region has the DNA TGCGCCAGCAGCTTCAGTGGAGACCGCACAGATACGCAGTATTTT.

This chain uses TRBV7-2 with TRBJ1-2, with 9 bases fitting TRBD1. Germline V CDR1 and CDR2: SGHTA, FQGNSA. V was pared by 5 bases and J by 6 bases, with 10 bases of the junction left unmatched. The CDR3 spans 15 residues. The CDR3 sequence: CASSLFRDRVDGYTF. In nucleotides, the CDR3 is TGTGCCAGCAGCCTGTTCCGGGACAGGGTCGATGGCTACACCTTC.

The V gene is TRBV18, the J gene TRBJ1-4; 7 positions agree with TRBD1. J was trimmed by 0 bases and V by 3 bases; bases with no gene match: 7. CDR1 and CDR2 from the germline V gene are KGHSH and LQKENI. The CDR3 has 17 amino acids. The CDR3 sequence: CASSPLTGHATNEKLFF. The CDR3 nucleotides read TGTGCCAGCTCACCTCTGACAGGGCATGCAACTAATGAAAAACTGTTTTTT. The whole variable domain, remainder taken from reference TRBV18 and TRBJ1-4, is NAGVMQNPRHLVRRRGQEARLRCSPMKGHSHVYWYRQLPEEGLKFMVYLQKENIIDESGMPKERFSAEFPKEGPSILRIQQVVRGDSAAYFCASSPLTGHATNEKLFFGSGTQLSVL.

The J gene is TRBJ2-5, the V gene TRBV6-1, with D maybe TRBD1 (6 bases). CDR1 is MNHNS and CDR2 is SASEGT in the germline V gene. The CDR3 spans 17 residues. V lost 3 bases, J lost 2 bases, and 19 bases lay in between. The CDR3 here is CASSEVGGDLSQETQYF. Here the CDR3 DNA reads TGTGCCAGCAGTGAGGTAGGGGGAGACTTGTCACAAGAGACCCAGTACTTC.

This rearrangement joins TRBV27 to TRBJ1-2; 9 bases are a match to TRBD1. The CDR3 extends over 16 amino acids. Unmatched junction bases numbered 9, after V lost 2 bases and J lost 5 bases. CDR1 MNHEY and CDR2 SMNVEV come from the germline V gene (reference sequence). As DNA, the CDR3 is TGTGCCAGCAGTTTAGCTCCCGGGACAGGGATATATGGCTACACCTTC. Translation gives CASSLAPGTGIYGYTF.

The gene calls are TRBV4-3 and TRBJ1-2; the D gene is possibly TRBD1 (5 bases). The CDR3 spans 15 residues. Germline assignment: CDR1 LGHNA and CDR2 YSLEER. Trimming cost V 1 base and J 7 bases, with 16 bases left between them. In DNA form, the CDR3 reads TGCGCCAGCAGCCAAGTTCAGGGTATGACGGGTGGCTACACCTTC. Its protein product is CASSQVQGMTGGYTF.

Comments on this clone: A read error may explain this, as a much larger clone is one base away. Other DNA sequences in the sample encode the same CDR3. The rearrangement links TRBV7-9 to TRBJ1-5, with D possibly matching TRBD1 (6 bases). V lost 1 base, J lost 6 bases, and 7 bases lay in between. This CDR3 comprises 13 residues. The germline V gene encodes CDR1 SEHNR and CDR2 FQNEAQ (reference sequence). The CDR3 here is CASSLEGGQPQHF. In DNA form, the CDR3 reads TGTGCCAGCAGCTTAGAAGGGGGTCAGCCCCAGCATTTT.

The chain combines TRBV2 with TRBJ2-2; 7 nucleotides line up with TRBD1. After removal of 7 bases from V and 7 bases from J, the junction contained 9 bases not matched to a gene. CDR3 length: 14 amino acids. Germline V lookup: CDR1 SNHLY, CDR2 FYNNEI. The CDR3 coding sequence is TGTGCCAGCATGGTGGGCAGGGGGATCGGGGAGCTGTTTTTT. Encoded protein: CASMVGRGIGELFF.

The chain combines TRBV3-1 (or the pseudogene TRBV3-2) with TRBJ1-6; D gene uncertain. The germline gives CDR1 LGHDT, CDR2 YNNKEL (reference sequence). This CDR3 has 18 amino acids. Trimming removed 0 bases from V and 0 bases from J, with 12 bases in between. The CDR3 loop is CASSQDCQISSYNSPLHF. CDR3 nucleotide sequence: TGTGCCAGCAGCCAAGATTGTCAGATCAGCTCCTATAATTCACCCCTCCACTTT.

CDR3 sequence (DNA): TGTGCCAGCAGCCAAGGGGTAGCGGTAGAGACCCAGTACTTC. The encoded protein is CASSQGVAVETQYF. This chain links TRBV3-1 (or the pseudogene TRBV3-2) with TRBJ2-5, with a tentative D call TRBD2 (6 bases). The germline V gene has CDR1 LGHDT and CDR2 YNNKEL (reference sequence). V was pared by 1 base and J by 4 bases, with 10 bases between. The CDR3 runs 14 residues.

This clone was counted a single time. The chain joins TRBV20-1 to TRBJ2-1; D is undetermined. The CDR3 extends over 11 amino acids. Germline values: CDR1 DFQATT, CDR2 SNEGSKA (reference sequence). V was cut by 7 bases and J by 4 bases, with 8 bases left in between. DNA for the CDR3: TGCAGTGTTACTGGTTACAATGAGCAGTTCTTC. As protein: CSVTGYNEQFF.

This clone has a handful of counts. The V and J genes are TRBV19 and TRBJ1-2, with 9 bases that match TRBD1. The CDR3 is 14 residues long. Losses at the gene ends were 8 bases for V and 8 bases for J; bases not matched to a gene: 12. Germline CDR1 LNHDA, CDR2 SQIVND (reference sequence). The DNA of the CDR3 is TGTGCCAGTGAAGATTACAGGGGGCAAGGGGGCTACACCTTC. Its translation is CASEDYRGQGGYTF.

The V call is TRBV24-1, the J call TRBJ2-5; 9 nucleotides agree with TRBD1. Trimming cost V 4 bases and J 4 bases; bases outside gene matches: 9. The germline V gene has CDR1 KGHDR and CDR2 SFDVKD. The CDR3 is 16 amino acids. Here the CDR3 reads CATSEIPGQGIETQYF. Written as DNA, the CDR3 is TGTGCCACCAGTGAAATACCGGGACAGGGAATAGAGACCCAGTACTTC.

CDR3 amino acids: CASISRTGMEPQHF. The DNA for the CDR3 is TGTGCCAGCATCTCAAGGACAGGTATGGAGCCCCAGCATTTT. This chain joins TRBV6-5 and TRBJ1-5; 7 bases are shared with TRBD1. Germline CDR1 reads MNHEY; CDR2 reads SVGAGI. The junction had 11 bases not matched to a gene; V was cut back by 7 bases and J by 8 bases. The CDR3 contains 14 residues.